This section outlines one T cell receptor beta chain sequence together with its context. Its target is unknown. This record comes from a study of cytotoxic CD8 clonotypes in ibrutinib-treated CLL. Study observations and caveats: Public clonotypes were rare and shrank or held steady on treatment. Clonality was higher at ibrutinib response and returned toward baseline at progression. Measured clonality at baseline was greater than in age-matched healthy donors and tracked with circulating CD8+ T-cell counts.

TCRdb's copy holds only in-frame clones and misses some; the assay was immunoSEQ multiplex PCR. Among about 20,000 clones listed, roughly 72% were seen once. Germline loops: CDR1 LNHDA, CDR2 SQIVND (reference sequence). CDR3 size: 13 residues. V was shortened by 8 bases and J by 5 bases, with 15 bases between the two germline ends. PBMCs that had been cryopreserved were the source of roughly 2 micrograms of genomic DNA for TCR beta libraries. This TCR came from a human donor with chronic lymphocytic leukemia. The specimen was PBMCs, collected before ibrutinib treatment. V is TRBV19 and J is TRBJ1-1; D perhaps matches TRBD1 (5 bases). The CDR3 loop reads CASFQGRSTEAFF. The CDR3 DNA reads as TGTGCCAGTTTCCAGGGCCGCTCGACTGAAGCTTTCTTT.